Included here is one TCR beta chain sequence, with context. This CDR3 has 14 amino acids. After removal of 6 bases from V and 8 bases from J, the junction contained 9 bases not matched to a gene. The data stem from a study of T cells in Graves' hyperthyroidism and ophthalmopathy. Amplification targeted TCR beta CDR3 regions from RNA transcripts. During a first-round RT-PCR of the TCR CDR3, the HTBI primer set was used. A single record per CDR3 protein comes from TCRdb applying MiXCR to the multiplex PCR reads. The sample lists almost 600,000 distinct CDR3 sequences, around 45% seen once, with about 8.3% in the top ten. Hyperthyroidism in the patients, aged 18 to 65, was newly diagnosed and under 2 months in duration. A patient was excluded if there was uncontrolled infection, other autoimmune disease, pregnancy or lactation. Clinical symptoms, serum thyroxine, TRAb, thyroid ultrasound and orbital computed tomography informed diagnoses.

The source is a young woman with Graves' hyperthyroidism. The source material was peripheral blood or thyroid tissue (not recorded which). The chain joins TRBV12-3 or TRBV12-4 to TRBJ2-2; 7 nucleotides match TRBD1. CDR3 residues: CASSPRDSFGELFF. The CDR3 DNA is TGTGCCAGCAGCCCTCGGGACAGCTTTGGGGAGCTGTTTTTT.